Below, one T cell receptor beta chain is given with its context. Antigen: not known. Prior autoimmune disease or systemic immunosuppression barred patients. Blood sampling was done at baseline, cycle 4 day 1, and cycle 7 day 1. Assay used: immunoSEQ multiplex PCR; TCRdb lists only in-frame clones, some missing. This table has 85,000 to 90,000 clones, roughly 85% appearing once. The source of the sample is a study of OX40 agonist ivuxolimab in advanced cancers. Looking at the study overall: Patients undergoing dose escalation presented with hepatocellular carcinoma, melanoma, renal cell or head and neck cancer.

The CDR3 has 14 amino acids. V was pared by 0 bases and J by 2 bases, with 9 bases between. Germline CDR1 and CDR2: SGHKS and YYEKEE (reference sequence). Findings of the study overall: At 0.1 to 3.0 mg/kg and by week 6, CD4+ and CD8+ T cells in the blood had expanded clonally.

This TCR was sampled from an adult with an advanced solid tumor such as melanoma, head and neck, liver or kidney cancer. The specimen was CD4+ or CD8+ T cells sorted from blood, collected in a trial of the OX40 agonist ivuxolimab. The genes are TRBV5-5 and TRBJ2-7; D is uncertain. This CDR3 is CASSLGPGAYEQYF. In DNA form, the CDR3 reads TGTGCCAGCAGCTTGGGTCCAGGCGCCTACGAGCAGTACTTC.